Below, 17 T cell receptor beta chains from the same sample are listed, as sequenced in a study of T cell changes during pregnancy in multiple sclerosis. Profiled with immunoSEQ multiplex PCR; TCRdb holds only in-frame clones, not every one. Of about 40,000 clones in the sample, approximately 91% are singletons; the top ten hold roughly 0.45%. The sample in question was CD4+ T cells from peripheral blood mononuclear cells, obtained in the third trimester of pregnancy. Receptor source: a female donor in good health, enrolled as a control in a pregnancy study.

Only one count was recorded for this clone. The chain recombines TRBV4-1 with TRBJ1-1; no clear D gene. Trimming removed 0 bases from V and 1 base from J, with 9 bases in between. The CDR3 loop spans 15 amino acids. In germline, CDR1 is MGHRA, CDR2 YSYEKL. CDR3 DNA: TGCGCCAGCAGCCAAGATTCCAGGTCGAACACTGAAGCTTTCTTT. It specifies CASSQDSRSNTEAFF.

The chain carries TRBV7-9 and TRBJ2-1; 7 bases are a match to TRBD1. This CDR3 has 14 amino acids. V lost 1 base, J lost 6 bases, and 3 bases stayed unmatched. Germline lookup yields CDR1 SEHNR and CDR2 FQNEAQ (reference sequence). The CDR3 coding sequence is TGTGCCAGCAGCTTAGAGACAGGGAGCAATGAGCAGTTCTTC. This gives the protein CASSLETGSNEQFF.

The chain links TRBV9 to TRBJ2-1; 9 bases align to TRBD2. With V trimmed by 4 bases and J by 6 bases, 20 bases remained unmatched. Germline-derived CDR1 and CDR2 are SGDLS and YYNGEE. There are 19 residues in the CDR3. Written as DNA, the CDR3 is TGTGCCAGCAGCCCCAGAGGTGGGGTAGCGGGAGTTTTTTCCAATGAGCAGTTCTTC. Translation gives CASSPRGGVAGVFSNEQFF. The full variable domain, its missing parts supplied by reference TRBV9 and TRBJ2-1, is DSGVTQTPKHLITATGQRVTLRCSPRSGDLSVYWYQQSLDQGLQFLIQYYNGEERAKGNILERFSAQQFPDLHSELNLSSLELGDSALYFCASSPRGGVAGVFSNEQFFGPGTRLTVL.

V is TRBV19 and J is TRBJ1-3; 9 nucleotides align to TRBD1. Germline assignment: CDR1 LNHDA and CDR2 SQIVND (reference sequence). The CDR3 loop spans 19 amino acids. V dropped 3 bases and J dropped 4; count of bases not matched to a gene: 16. The CDR3 loop reads CASSMAPGWTGALGNTIYF. CDR3 nucleotide sequence: TGTGCCAGTAGTATGGCCCCAGGCTGGACAGGGGCGCTAGGAAACACCATATATTTT.

The chain couples TRBV4-2 to TRBJ2-3, with 9 nucleotides matching TRBD1. The CDR3 consists of 16 residues. With 3 bases clipped from V and 3 bases from J, the junction kept 7 bases outside the gene matches. CDR1 is LGHNA and CDR2 is YNFKEQ in the germline V gene. The CDR3 is CASSQDLTGGTDTQYF. The CDR3 bases are TGTGCCAGCAGCCAGGACCTGACAGGGGGAACAGATACGCAGTATTTT.

The chain couples TRBV2 to TRBJ1-5; D not resolved. Germline assignment: CDR1 SNHLY and CDR2 FYNNEI. V dropped 2 bases and J dropped 7 bases, with 12 bases sitting between them. There are 14 residues in the CDR3. CDR3 in amino acids: CASSEIRLGQPQHF. For the CDR3, the DNA is TGTGCCAGCAGTGAAATCAGGCTTGGCCAGCCCCAGCATTTT.

This clone appeared once. The chain uses TRBV5-1 and TRBJ1-5; a weak D match, TRBD1 (5 bases). The V and J ends lost 0 bases and 3 bases respectively, with 13 bases between them. The germline CDR1 and CDR2 sequences are SGHRS and YFSETQ. The CDR3 spans 16 residues. CDR3 nucleotides: TGCGCCAGCAGCTTGGAGGGGATGGTTCCCAATCAGCCCCAGCATTTT. Protein product: CASSLEGMVPNQPQHF. Variable domain in full (rest from reference TRBV5-1 and TRBJ1-5): KAGVTQTPRYLIKTRGQQVTLSCSPISGHRSVSWYQQTPGQGLQFLFEYFSETQRNKGNFPGRFSGRQFSNSRSEMNVSTLELGDSALYLCASSLEGMVPNQPQHFGDGTRLSIL.

V gene TRBV5-8 combines with J gene TRBJ2-1, with D possibly TRBD2 on 6 matching bases. CDR3 length: 16 amino acids. The germline V gene encodes CDR1 SGHTS and CDR2 YDEGEE. Trimming stripped 3 bases from V and 10 bases from J, with 23 bases between. CDR3 sequence reads: CASSWEDQTGVSEQFF. Written as DNA, the CDR3 is TGTGCCAGCAGCTGGGAAGACCAGACGGGGGTGAGCGAGCAGTTCTTC.

The V gene is TRBV7-9, the J gene TRBJ1-1; 7 bases map to TRBD1. The germline CDR1 and CDR2 sequences are SEHNR and FQNEAQ (reference sequence). The CDR3 covers 14 residues. Trimming at V came to 7 bases and at J to 1 base, leaving 6 bases not matched to a gene. CDR3 protein: CASNFGTANTEAFF. DNA of the CDR3: TGTGCCAGCAACTTCGGGACAGCGAACACTGAAGCTTTCTTT.

The rearrangement joins TRBV27 to TRBJ2-5; a weak D match, TRBD2 (5 bases). V was shortened by 2 bases and J by 4 bases, with 20 bases between the two germline ends. The CDR3 is 17 amino acids. Germline V gene lookup returns CDR1 MNHEY and CDR2 SMNVEV (reference sequence). CDR3 bases: TGTGCCAGCAGTTTACACCCCGGAGGCCGGACGGTAGAGACCCAGTACTTC. As protein: CASSLHPGGRTVETQYF.

The V call is TRBV12-5, the J call TRBJ2-7; TRBD2 matches at 9 bases. The CDR3 runs to 15 residues. CDR1 and CDR2 (germline): LGHNT, FRNRAP. J gave up 0 bases and V 6 bases, and 6 bases lay outside the gene matches. As DNA, the CDR3 is TGTGCTAGTGGCCCTAGCGGGGCCCTCTCCTACGAGCAGTACTTC. This gives the protein CASGPSGALSYEQYF.

The chain has TRBV10-3 and TRBJ1-3; no clear D gene. The germline V gene encodes CDR1 ENHRY and CDR2 SYGVKD. The germline V and J ends were trimmed by 3 bases and 4 bases, with 7 bases remaining between them. The CDR3 is made up of 13 amino acids. The CDR3 DNA sequence: TGTGCCATCAGTGATGGGCCCGGAAACACCATATATTTT. This codes for CAISDGPGNTIYF.

The genes are TRBV5-6 and TRBJ2-5; TRBD1 matches 7 bases. Germline trimming cut 4 bases from V and 1 base from J; bases unmatched to any gene: 7. The CDR3 totals 15 residues. From germline, CDR1 is SGHDT and CDR2 YYEEEE. CDR3 nucleotides: TGTGCCAGCAGCACGTGGGACAGTACCCAAGAGACCCAGTACTTC. Translation gives CASSTWDSTQETQYF. The full variable domain, with the rest looked up from reference TRBV5-6 and TRBJ2-5, is DAGVTQSPTHLIKTRGQQVTLRCSPKSGHDTVSWYQQALGQGPQFIFQYYEEEERQRGNFPDRFSGHQFPNYSSELNVNALLLGDSALYLCASSTWDSTQETQYFGPGTRLLVL.

The chain is built from TRBV18 and TRBJ2-7; D may be TRBD1 (5 bases). The length of the CDR3 is 15 residues. V was clipped by 0 bases and J by 5 bases, with 14 bases between them. From germline, CDR1 is KGHSH and CDR2 LQKENI. The DNA of the CDR3 is TGTGCCAGCTCACCACCGTCTAAGCAGGGTCACGAGCAGTACTTC. It codes for CASSPPSKQGHEQYF.

V and J are TRBV4-2 and TRBJ2-3; 13 bases agree with TRBD2. The V gene's germline CDR1 is LGHNA and CDR2 YNFKEQ. J gave up 5 bases and V 7 bases, and 9 bases lay outside the gene matches. The CDR3 is 16 amino acids. The CDR3 protein is CASTLRTSGGLDTQYF. Here the CDR3 DNA reads TGTGCCAGCACACTCCGGACTAGCGGGGGCCTAGATACGCAGTATTTT.

The chain has TRBV2 and TRBJ2-5; 11 bases map to TRBD2. CDR3 length: 15 residues. Germline loops: CDR1 SNHLY, CDR2 FYNNEI. J was trimmed by 2 bases and V by 6 bases; bases with no gene match: 5. The CDR3 loop is CASRTRLAGQETQYF. CDR3 nucleotide sequence: TGTGCCAGCAGGACCCGACTAGCGGGGCAAGAGACCCAGTACTTC.

In this sample, this clone turned up once. V is TRBV5-5 and J is TRBJ2-7; 7 nucleotides agree with TRBD2. Per germline, CDR1 SGHKS and CDR2 YYEKEE (reference sequence). The V and J ends lost 3 bases and 3 bases, in that order; junction bases with no gene match: 6. CDR3 length: 14 amino acids. The CDR3 loop is CASSYSGSGYEQYF. The CDR3, as DNA: TGTGCCAGCAGCTATAGCGGGTCTGGCTACGAGCAGTACTTC.